The 2 T cell receptor beta chains reported below all come from one sample, sequenced in a study of control samples from healthy donors and cancer patients. Assay used: immunoSEQ multiplex PCR; TCRdb lists only in-frame clones, some missing. The sample yields a few hundred thousand clones, more than 80% seen once. Sequencing was done on a sample of PBMCs. These receptors were obtained from a man between 35 and 55 years old with head and neck cancer.

This clone has only a few counts. This chain joins TRBV10-1 and TRBJ2-2, with TRBD1 matching over 7 bases. V trimming: 5 bases; J trimming: 3 bases; junction bases outside the gene matches: 3. Germline assignment: CDR1 WNHNN and CDR2 SYGVQD (reference sequence). The CDR3 runs 14 residues. The CDR3 loop is CASSRTGDTGELFF. The DNA of the CDR3 is TGCGCCAGCAGTCGAACAGGGGACACCGGGGAGCTGTTTTTT.

The V gene is TRBV6-6, the J gene TRBJ1-1; the D gene is possibly TRBD1 (5 bases). Trimming pared 6 bases from V and 3 bases from J, leaving 14 bases between. CDR1 is MNHNY, CDR2 SVGAGI, per germline (reference sequence). The CDR3 consists of 14 residues. CDR3 in DNA: TGTGCCAGCAGCCCTGGGACGGACCACACTGAAGCTTTCTTT. It translates to CASSPGTDHTEAFF.